This T cell receptor (beta chain) was found in a study of blood T cells in healthy people across ages. Per sample, at least 6 micrograms of total RNA were extracted. The CDR3 length is 13 residues. Germline CDR1 is ENHRY and CDR2 is SYGVKD. Trimming stripped 3 bases from V and 6 bases from J, with 12 bases between. This clonotype was counted only a few times. With a J-beta primer mix and a sample-barcoded 5' primer, a second PCR ran about 7 to 12 cycles. TCRdb re-analysed the 5' RACE reads in MiXCR, keeping a single row per CDR3 protein. The profile covers around 1.5 million distinct CDR3 sequences, with approximately 59% appearing a single time and 6.5% to 8.5% taken by the ten largest.

The sequenced sample consisted of blood. The sequence was obtained from a man in his late teens or twenties in good health. The rearrangement uses TRBV10-3 and TRBJ2-7; the D gene is possibly TRBD1 (5 bases). The CDR3 DNA follows: TGTGCCATCAGTGAAAAGGGGAACGCCGAGCAGTACTTC. It yields the protein CAISEKGNAEQYF.